This TCR beta chain is from a study of OX40 agonist ivuxolimab in advanced cancers. With regard to this clone: Its antigen remains unidentified.

The CDR3 runs 14 residues. Germline CDR1 is MNHGY and CDR2 is SVAAGI. The V and J ends lost 3 bases and 10 bases respectively, with 16 bases between them. Clones were read by immunoSEQ multiplex PCR, and TCRdb kept only the in-frame ones, dropping some. Here the sample spans around 10,000 clones, about nine tenths being singletons. Study results and caveats: Several nonresponders also turned out to have low normalized T-cell clonal expansion.

This specimen consisted of CD4+ or CD8+ T cells sorted from blood, obtained in a trial of the OX40 agonist ivuxolimab. The receptor was derived from an adult with an advanced solid tumor such as melanoma, head and neck, liver or kidney cancer. The J gene is TRBJ2-1, the V gene TRBV6-9; no clear D gene. CDR3 sequence reads: CASSYRVGGAEQFF. The CDR3 nucleotides read TGTGCCAGCAGTTACCGGGTAGGCGGCGCGGAGCAGTTCTTC.